What follows is one TCR beta chain and its context. This specimen comes from a study of T-cell memory formation after mild COVID-19. Employing constant-segment primers, 5'RACE generated TCR alpha and TCR beta cDNA libraries bearing sample barcodes and UMIs. TCRdb analysed the 5' RACE reads with MiXCR anew, one entry per CDR3 protein. The sample records hundreds of thousands of distinct CDR3 sequences, around 30% being singletons. The sequencing sample was made of PBMCs or a T cell subset sorted from them (not recorded which). The clonotype comes from an adult woman who had mild COVID-19 (a few samples of this study predate the infection). Cell type and time point are not known.

The chain's CDR3 is CASSLGEGSYEQYF. The DNA of the CDR3 is TGTGCCAGCAGTTTAGGGGAAGGATCCTACGAGCAGTACTTC. The V and J genes are TRBV27 and TRBJ2-7; D remains ambiguous. This CDR3 spans 14 amino acids. Germline V lookup: CDR1 MNHEY, CDR2 SMNVEV (reference sequence). V lost 2 bases and J 1 base, leaving 9 bases between the germline ends.